Following are 25 T cell receptor beta chains from one sample sequenced in a study of blood T cell repertoires in COVID-19. Sequenced by immunoSEQ multiplex PCR; TCRdb stores in-frame clones only, minus some. Of 200,000 to 250,000 clones in the sample, 70% to 85% are singletons; the top ten hold around 1.8%. Input material: peripheral blood. The receptor set was obtained from a woman over 75 with acute or convalescent COVID-19.

The CDR3 coding sequence is TGTGCCAGCAGCTTAACACGGGGGGAGACCCAGTACTTC. Translated, it gives CASSLTRGETQYF. This chain uses TRBV7-3 with TRBJ2-5; a possible D gene is TRBD2 (6 bases). The CDR3 runs 13 residues. V lost 0 bases, J lost 5 bases, and 7 bases lay in between. The germline V gene has CDR1 SGHTA and CDR2 FQGTGA. Full variable domain (outside the CDR3, taken from reference TRBV7-3 and TRBJ2-5): GAGVSQTPSNKVTEKGKYVELRCDPISGHTALYWYRQSLGQGPEFLIYFQGTGAADDSGLPNDRFFAVRPEGSVSTLKIQRTERGDSAVYLCASSLTRGETQYFGPGTRLLVL.

The chain joins TRBV10-3 to TRBJ2-1, with D uncertain. The CDR3 is 12 amino acids. Between the trimmed V and J ends, which lost 6 bases and 10 bases, there was a span of 13 bases. Per germline, CDR1 ENHRY and CDR2 SYGVKD. CDR3 region: CAISATTSEQFF. The CDR3 DNA follows: TGTGCCATCAGCGCTACTACTTCCGAGCAGTTCTTC.

The V call is TRBV28, the J call TRBJ1-5, with TRBD1 identical over 7 bases. CDR1 and CDR2 from the germline V gene are MDHEN and SYDVKM. With 6 bases clipped from V and 1 base from J, the junction kept 6 bases outside the gene matches. The CDR3 has 15 amino acids. CDR3 residues: CASRKSRGSNQPQHF. CDR3 in DNA: TGTGCCAGCAGAAAATCCAGGGGGAGCAATCAGCCCCAGCATTTT.

The chain links TRBV29-1 to TRBJ1-2, with D possibly TRBD1 on 6 matching bases. Trimming pared 3 bases from V and 7 bases from J, leaving 12 bases between. Germline V gene lookup returns CDR1 SQVTM and CDR2 ANQGSEA. The CDR3 is 12 amino acids. CDR3 nucleotides: TGCAGCGTTGATCCCGGGGGGCCTGGCTACACCTTC. It specifies CSVDPGGPGYTF.

V is TRBV7-8 and J is TRBJ2-6, with 7 bases fitting TRBD1. The CDR3 runs 17 residues. Looked up from germline, CDR1 is SGHVS and CDR2 is FQNEAQ. The V segment lost 2 bases and the J segment 2 bases; nucleotides outside the gene matches: 6. The CDR3 nucleotides read TGTGCCAGCAGCTTATTCATTCAGGGGGCTGGGGCCAACGTCCTGACTTTC. It is translated as CASSLFIQGAGANVLTF.

This clone showed up just a few times. The chain links TRBV29-1 to TRBJ2-2; 9 bases map to TRBD1. This CDR3 is built from 17 residues. The V gene end was trimmed by 7 bases and the J gene end by 7 bases; junction bases not matched to a gene: 19. Germline assignment: CDR1 SQVTM and CDR2 ANQGSEA. CDR3 loop: CSEVRNDRGNFGGELFF. CDR3 DNA sequence: TGCAGCGAAGTAAGAAACGACAGGGGGAATTTTGGCGGGGAGCTGTTTTTT.

This clone was found a few times. The V call is TRBV29-1, the J call TRBJ2-2, with 9 bases lining up with TRBD1. This CDR3 spans 13 amino acids. V trimming: 7 bases; J trimming: 6 bases; junction bases outside the gene matches: 6. Germline-derived CDR1 and CDR2 are SQVTM and ANQGSEA. CDR3 sequence (DNA): TGCAGCGGCTCACAGGGGGCGGCCGGGGAGCTGTTTTTT. Translating it yields CSGSQGAAGELFF.

V gene TRBV30 combines with J gene TRBJ1-5; 8 bases fit TRBD1. CDR1 and CDR2 from the germline V gene are GTSNPN and SVGIG (reference sequence). The CDR3 consists of 14 residues. The V segment lost 5 bases and the J segment 2 bases; nucleotides outside the gene matches: 5. This CDR3 reads CAWDRGGGNQPQHF. In DNA, the CDR3 is TGTGCCTGGGACAGGGGCGGAGGCAATCAGCCCCAGCATTTT.

This chain connects TRBV5-5 to TRBJ2-5; 9 bases align to TRBD2. The V segment lost 0 bases and the J segment 6 bases; nucleotides outside the gene matches: 6. The CDR3 sequence is 15 residues long. Per the germline V gene, CDR1 is SGHKS and CDR2 is YYEKEE (reference sequence). The CDR3 here is CASSLEAGGRQTQYF. The CDR3 region has the DNA TGTGCCAGCAGCTTGGAGGCGGGGGGGAGACAGACCCAGTACTTC.

The chain carries TRBV2 and TRBJ2-7; TRBD2 matches 8 bases. Germline CDR1 and CDR2: SNHLY and FYNNEI. The CDR3 has 14 residues. The ends lost 8 bases at V and 0 bases at J; junction bases unmatched: 6. For the CDR3, the DNA is TGTGCCAGCCGGGAGCGGGAGACCTCCTACGAGCAGTACTTC. It specifies CASRERETSYEQYF.

The rearrangement joins TRBV15 to TRBJ1-6, with 9 positions matching TRBD1. The CDR3 consists of 15 residues. The trim removed 1 base at V and 7 bases at J, leaving 2 bases unmatched. The germline V gene has CDR1 LNHNV and CDR2 YYDKDF (reference sequence). CDR3 DNA sequence: TGTGCCACCAGCAGAGCAGGACAGGGGAATTCACCCCTCCACTTT. Translated, it gives CATSRAGQGNSPLHF.

The chain has TRBV10-3 and TRBJ1-4, with D possibly matching TRBD1 (6 bases). This CDR3 is 13 amino acids long. The V end lost 10 bases, the J end lost 6 bases, and 15 bases lay between the germline ends. CDR1 is ENHRY, CDR2 SYGVKD, per germline. CDR3 sequence reads: CATHREPYEKLFF. The CDR3 bases are TGTGCCACCCACAGGGAACCCTATGAAAAACTGTTTTTT.

V usage is TRBV18 and J usage is TRBJ2-5; D is possibly TRBD2 (6 bases). V lost 3 bases and J lost 0, with 11 bases in between. The CDR3 consists of 15 residues. Germline loops: CDR1 KGHSH, CDR2 LQKENI. The CDR3 protein is CASSPRLGDQETQYF. CDR3 nucleotide sequence: TGTGCCAGCTCACCTCGACTAGGGGACCAAGAGACCCAGTACTTC.

The rearrangement joins TRBV7-9 to TRBJ1-4; possibly TRBD1 for D (5 bases). Trimming cost V 2 bases and J 3 bases, with 13 bases left between them. The CDR3 covers 16 residues. The V gene's germline CDR1 is SEHNR and CDR2 FQNEAQ (reference sequence). The CDR3 nucleotides read TGTGCCAGCAGCTTATACGGTCTAGGGGCTAATGAAAAACTGTTTTTT. This codes for CASSLYGLGANEKLFF.

This clone was picked up many times. This sequence joins TRBV9 and TRBJ2-3, with TRBD2 matching 8 bases. The CDR3 has 18 amino acids. With V trimmed by 1 base and J by 1 base, 11 bases remained unmatched. Germline CDR1 is SGDLS and CDR2 is YYNGEE. CDR3 in amino acids: CASSVSRGLAGRTDTQYF. The CDR3, as DNA: TGTGCCAGCAGCGTAAGCCGGGGGCTAGCGGGTCGCACAGATACGCAGTATTTT. The full variable domain, completed using reference TRBV9 and TRBJ2-3, is DSGVTQTPKHLITATGQRVTLRCSPRSGDLSVYWYQQSLDQGLQFLIQYYNGEERAKGNILERFSAQQFPDLHSELNLSSLELGDSALYFCASSVSRGLAGRTDTQYFGPGTRLTVL.

Note on this clone: Within the sample, other DNA sequences also encode this same CDR3. This chain connects TRBV4-2 to TRBJ1-2, with 8 bases matching TRBD1. V lost 1 base to trimming and J lost 6 bases; unmatched junction nucleotides: 4. Germline loops: CDR1 LGHNA, CDR2 YNFKEQ. This CDR3 comprises 14 residues. DNA for the CDR3: TGTGCCAGCAGCCAAGGGCAGGGGGCGGATGGCTACACCTTC. Its protein product is CASSQGQGADGYTF.

CDR3 nucleotides: TGTGCCAGCACTGGGGGGTCCCAAGAGACCCAGTACTTC. Translated: CASTGGSQETQYF. The chain combines TRBV28 with TRBJ2-5, with a weak D call TRBD2 (6 bases). V shed 7 bases and J shed 1 base, with 10 bases lying between them. This CDR3 is built from 13 residues. Germline loops: CDR1 MDHEN, CDR2 SYDVKM.

The chain joins TRBV7-3 to TRBJ2-2; 7 bases fit TRBD1. V was pared by 0 bases and J by 7 bases, with 8 bases of the junction left unmatched. This CDR3 region has 16 residues. CDR1 SGHTA and CDR2 FQGTGA come from the germline V gene. CDR3 loop: CASSLTGGMNSGELFF. DNA for the CDR3: TGTGCCAGCAGCTTAACAGGGGGCATGAATAGCGGGGAGCTGTTTTTT.

The CDR3 is CATSVAGVWETQYF. CDR3 nucleotide sequence: TGTGCCACCAGCGTAGCGGGAGTGTGGGAGACCCAGTACTTC. This chain links TRBV24-1 with TRBJ2-5; 9 positions agree with TRBD2. J lost 5 bases, V lost 7 bases, and 7 bases had no gene match. The germline CDR1 and CDR2 sequences are KGHDR and SFDVKD. The CDR3 has 14 amino acids.

The CDR3 sequence is CASSYGAGGAAFF. In DNA, the CDR3 is TGTGCCAGCAGTTACGGTGCAGGGGGCGCAGCTTTCTTT. The chain uses TRBV6-5 and TRBJ1-1; TRBD1 agrees at 8 bases. The CDR3 spans 13 residues. V lost 2 bases to trimming and J lost 10 bases; unmatched junction nucleotides: 6. CDR1 MNHEY and CDR2 SVGAGI come from the germline V gene.

The V call is TRBV9, the J call TRBJ2-3; the match to TRBD2 covers 8 bases. CDR1 SGDLS and CDR2 YYNGEE come from the germline V gene. The ends lost 3 bases at V and 5 bases at J; junction bases unmatched: 5. The CDR3 extends over 14 amino acids. The CDR3 region is CASSGGSGRDTQYF. In DNA form, the CDR3 reads TGTGCCAGCAGCGGGGGCAGCGGGAGAGATACGCAGTATTTT.

The CDR3 nucleotides are TGTGCCAGCAGCTTATCGCCCAGCGGGGGGGCCGGTGCAGATACGCAGTATTTT. Its protein product is CASSLSPSGGAGADTQYF. The V gene is TRBV7-2, the J gene TRBJ2-3, with 10 bases fitting TRBD2. CDR1 SGHTA and CDR2 FQGNSA come from the germline V gene. V was pared by 2 bases and J by 4 bases, with 12 bases of the junction left unmatched. The CDR3 is 18 residues long.

The chain carries TRBV14 and TRBJ2-1; 13 bases are a match to TRBD2. Germline V gene lookup returns CDR1 SGHDN and CDR2 FVKESK. CDR3 length: 17 residues. Trimming removed 5 bases from V and 4 bases from J; junction bases left unmatched: 8. CDR3 loop: CASSEQGLAGLYNEQFF. Written as DNA, the CDR3 is TGTGCCAGCAGCGAACAGGGACTAGCGGGATTGTACAATGAGCAGTTCTTC.

The chain is built from TRBV18 and TRBJ2-2, with unresolved D. V was cut by 0 bases and J by 4 bases, with 9 bases left in between. The CDR3 is 15 residues long. CDR1 is KGHSH and CDR2 is LQKENI in the germline V gene. The CDR3 DNA reads as TGTGCCAGCTCACCACCGTCCAGGCCCACCGGGGAGCTGTTTTTT. This sequence encodes CASSPPSRPTGELFF.

For the CDR3, the DNA is TGTGCCAGCAGTTACCAGGGGACAGGGAGCTATGGCTACACCTTC. Translation: CASSYQGTGSYGYTF. This sequence joins TRBV6-5 and TRBJ1-2; 9 bases line up with TRBD1. The CDR3 runs to 15 residues. Germline loops: CDR1 MNHEY, CDR2 SVGAGI. V lost 2 bases and J lost 4; bases outside the gene matches: 5.